A single T cell receptor (beta chain) is shown here with its context. Its binding antigen is unknown. No base quality values were provided; no much bigger clone lies one nucleotide off. This entry belongs to a study of control samples from healthy donors and cancer patients (dated by TCRdb to 2020 to 2021). Trimming leaves V shorter by 4 bases and J shorter by 4 bases, with the junction holding 9 bases beyond the gene matches. The germline V gene (reference sequence) specifies LGHDT as CDR1 and YNNKEL as CDR2. Its CDR3 holds 16 amino acids, cysteine through phenylalanine. Only CDR3 DNA is held: 48 bases, read in frame from base 1. The library was made by the immunoSEQ multiplex PCR assay. TCRdb retrieved this table from immuneACCESS and kept in-frame rearrangements only. Not all clones are present; in checked studies, unresolved V genes account for under half, and no reason is known for the remainder. This sample gives about 69,000 clones in total; 84% of them show up just once. About 3.1% of the sample is held by the ten biggest clonotypes.

The V and J segments used are TRBV3-1 (or the pseudogene TRBV3-2) and TRBJ2-5, with 10 junctional bases fitting TRBD1. The sample consisted of PBMCs. The source is a woman aged 50 to 60 with lung cancer. The DNA reads as follows: TGTGCCAGCAGCCCCGGGACAGGGGTCGTCGGAGAGACCCAGTACTTC. It translates as CASSPGTGVVGETQYF.